These 22 T cell receptor beta chains originate from one sample sequenced in a study of blood T cells in healthy people across ages. A J-beta primer mix and a sample-barcoded 5' primer were used in a second PCR of about 7 to 12 cycles. TCRdb used MiXCR to reprocess the 5' RACE reads, holding one entry per CDR3 protein. The sample shows just under 550,000 distinct CDR3 sequences, 24% of them seen only once. These data are also associated with another study on T cells of mothers and their children.

The source material was blood. These receptor sequences come from a boy between 10 and 17 years old in good health.

This clonotype was recorded at least ten times. The chain employs TRBV7-9 and TRBJ2-2; unclear D gene. In germline, CDR1 is SEHNR, CDR2 FQNEAQ (reference sequence). The CDR3 is 14 residues long. Trimming pared 0 bases from V and 1 base from J, leaving 3 bases between. This chain's CDR3 is CASSLAGNTGELFF. CDR3 bases: TGTGCCAGCAGCTTAGCCGGGAACACCGGGGAGCTGTTTTTT.

This clonotype was recorded a few times. The V call is TRBV28, the J call TRBJ2-5, with 7 bases matching TRBD1. Germline V gene lookup returns CDR1 MDHEN and CDR2 SYDVKM. Unmatched junction bases numbered 3, after V lost 3 bases and J lost 2 bases. The CDR3 has 14 residues. The CDR3 spells CASSFPTGQETQYF. The CDR3, as DNA: TGTGCCAGCAGTTTCCCGACAGGGCAAGAGACCCAGTACTTC.

In its sample, this clonotype was seen a few times. The chain links TRBV5-1 to TRBJ1-1; weak D call: TRBD1 (5 bases). This CDR3 contains 13 residues. From germline, CDR1 is SGHRS and CDR2 YFSETQ. Trimming left V 2 bases short and J 4 bases short, with 9 bases between. CDR3 in amino acids: CASSFPGTTEAFF. CDR3 nucleotides: TGCGCCAGCAGCTTCCCAGGGACCACTGAAGCTTTCTTT.

A few counts support this clonotype. This chain connects TRBV28 to TRBJ2-1; D call uncertain. V was cut by 2 bases and J by 0 bases, with 8 bases left in between. The CDR3 spans 15 residues. In germline, CDR1 is MDHEN, CDR2 SYDVKM. CDR3 region: CASSLSQASYNEQFF. DNA for the CDR3: TGTGCCAGCAGTTTAAGCCAGGCCTCCTACAATGAGCAGTTCTTC. Variable domain in full (rest from reference TRBV28 and TRBJ2-1): DVKVTQSSRYLVKRTGEKVFLECVQDMDHENMFWYRQDPGLGLRLIYFSYDVKMKEKGDIPEGYSVSREKKERFSLILESASTNQTSMYLCASSLSQASYNEQFFGPGTRLTVL.

The chain uses TRBV2 and TRBJ2-1; the match to TRBD2 covers 7 bases. The CDR3 consists of 16 residues. From germline, CDR1 is SNHLY and CDR2 FYNNEI. V lost 5 bases to trimming and J lost 7 bases; unmatched junction nucleotides: 14. The CDR3 DNA is TGTGCCAGCAGTTACGACTGGCGGGAGTCTAGAAATGAGCAGTTCTTC. Translation: CASSYDWRESRNEQFF.

This clonotype appeared a few times. The rearrangement links TRBV28 to TRBJ2-2, with 8 nucleotides matching TRBD2. The length of the CDR3 is 16 residues. The V gene's germline CDR1 is MDHEN and CDR2 SYDVKM. After removal of 5 bases from V and 3 bases from J, the junction contained 8 bases not matched to a gene. CDR3 region: CASSGSGGPYTGELFF. The DNA for the CDR3 is TGTGCCAGCAGTGGCAGCGGGGGCCCCTACACCGGGGAGCTGTTTTTT. Based on the CDR3 plus reference TRBV28 and TRBJ2-2, the full variable domain is DVKVTQSSRYLVKRTGEKVFLECVQDMDHENMFWYRQDPGLGLRLIYFSYDVKMKEKGDIPEGYSVSREKKERFSLILESASTNQTSMYLCASSGSGGPYTGELFFGEGSRLTVL.

This clonotype occurred a few times. The chain carries TRBV7-2 and TRBJ2-7, with a weak D call TRBD2 (6 bases). Germline CDR1 reads SGHTA; CDR2 reads FQGNSA. The CDR3 contains 14 residues. V was clipped by 4 bases and J by 2 bases, with 12 bases between them. The CDR3 sequence: CASSSLGRTYEQYF. CDR3 nucleotide sequence: TGTGCCAGCAGCTCCTTGGGGAGGACCTACGAGCAGTACTTC.

The V call is TRBV7-2, the J call TRBJ1-4; 8 bases are a match to TRBD1. The germline CDR1 and CDR2 sequences are SGHTA and FQGNSA. The length of the CDR3 is 15 residues. V gave up 5 bases and J gave up 7 bases; unmatched junction bases: 9. The CDR3 coding sequence is TGTGCCAGCAGCGTACCCAGGGGGCTCAGTGAAAAACTGTTTTTT. Translation gives CASSVPRGLSEKLFF.

In this sample, this clonotype turned up a few times. The V call is TRBV24-1, the J call TRBJ2-1; 12 bases are a match to TRBD1. This CDR3 region has 15 residues. Germline V gene data show CDR1 as KGHDR and CDR2 as SFDVKD. V trimming: 4 bases; J trimming: 5 bases; junction bases outside the gene matches: 2. The CDR3 DNA reads TGTGCCACCAGTGAATGGGACAGGGGGCACAATGAGCAGTTCTTC. This encodes CATSEWDRGHNEQFF.

The rearrangement uses TRBV28 and TRBJ2-5, with a weak D call TRBD1 (5 bases). The J call may be faulty, since TRBJ2-1 better matches the DNA end. The CDR3 is 15 amino acids. Germline loops: CDR1 MDHEN, CDR2 SYDVKM. This chain's CDR3 is CASSLRPGYYNEQFF. The CDR3 DNA reads as TGTGCCAGCAGTTTGCGGCCAGGGTACTACAATGAGCAGTTCTTC.

This clonotype showed up just a few times. The chain links TRBV29-1 to TRBJ2-2; TRBD1 aligns across 8 bases. The CDR3 is 16 residues long. Per the germline V gene, CDR1 is SQVTM and CDR2 is ANQGSEA. Trimming removed 6 bases from V and 6 bases from J; junction bases left unmatched: 15. The CDR3 bases are TGCAGCGTCCAGGGGTATCGTGGACAGGGTCCCGGGGAGCTGTTTTTT. This encodes CSVQGYRGQGPGELFF.

In this sample, this clonotype turned up a few times. The CDR3 loop reads CASRATEGEAFF. The CDR3, as DNA: TGTGCCAGCAGGGCGACCGAGGGTGAAGCTTTCTTT. J is TRBJ1-1 and V is TRBV28; unclear D gene. The CDR3 covers 12 residues. Germline CDR1 and CDR2: MDHEN and SYDVKM. The V end lost 6 bases, the J end lost 7 bases, and 12 bases lay between the germline ends.

This clonotype appeared a few times. The chain uses TRBV6-6 and TRBJ1-4; 7 bases match TRBD1. Germline V CDR1 and CDR2: MNHNY, SVGAGI (reference sequence). The CDR3 is 15 residues long. Unmatched junction bases numbered 7, after V lost 5 bases and J lost 4 bases. The CDR3 sequence is CASSLQGSDNEKLFF. CDR3 nucleotide sequence: TGTGCCAGCAGTCTACAGGGGTCGGATAATGAAAAACTGTTTTTT.

The chain uses TRBV2 and TRBJ1-2, with D perhaps TRBD1 (6 bases). Germline loops: CDR1 SNHLY, CDR2 FYNNEI. The CDR3 loop spans 13 amino acids. V lost 3 bases to trimming and J lost 7 bases, with 12 bases between them. CDR3 in DNA: TGTGCCAGCAGTGAGGGGGCTGGGGGTGGCTACACCTTC. It specifies CASSEGAGGGYTF.

This chain's CDR3 is CSVEETVIYGYTF. The CDR3 DNA reads as TGCAGCGTTGAAGAGACAGTGATCTATGGCTACACCTTC. The chain combines TRBV29-1 with TRBJ1-2, with a weak D call TRBD1 (5 bases). Germline CDR1 reads SQVTM; CDR2 reads ANQGSEA. The CDR3 is made up of 13 amino acids. V was pared by 0 bases and J by 4 bases, with 9 bases between.

The chain has TRBV28 and TRBJ2-6; the D gene is possibly TRBD1 (6 bases). The CDR3 runs 18 residues. Germline V CDR1 and CDR2: MDHEN, SYDVKM. The V and J ends lost 3 bases and 1 base respectively, with 16 bases between them. CDR3 residues: CASSFARGEGSGANVLTF. For the CDR3, the DNA is TGTGCCAGCAGTTTCGCCAGGGGCGAAGGTTCTGGGGCCAACGTCCTGACTTTC.

V is TRBV20-1 and J is TRBJ2-7, with D unclear. V lost 4 bases to trimming and J lost 5 bases, with 15 bases between them. The CDR3 loop spans 13 amino acids. Germline CDR1 and CDR2: DFQATT and SNEGSKA (reference sequence). Here the CDR3 reads CSATKPGKDEQYF. CDR3 bases: TGCAGTGCTACCAAGCCTGGGAAGGACGAGCAGTACTTC.

The V call is TRBV20-1, the J call TRBJ1-4; a possible D gene is TRBD1 (6 bases). CDR1 DFQATT and CDR2 SNEGSKA come from the germline V gene (reference sequence). The CDR3 covers 15 residues. Trimming removed 1 base from V and 4 bases from J, with 13 bases in between. The CDR3 reads CSARAPGQFNEKLFF. The CDR3 DNA reads TGCAGTGCTAGAGCTCCTGGACAGTTTAATGAAAAACTGTTTTTT.

As regards this clonotype: This sequence may be a read error, since a much larger clone differs from it by one base. The chain links TRBV11-1 to TRBJ2-1, with TRBD1 matching over 11 bases. Germline-derived CDR1 and CDR2 are SGHAT and FQDESV (reference sequence). The CDR3 contains 14 residues. The CDR3 protein is CASSHGTGGNGQFF. The CDR3 nucleotides are TGTGCCAGCAGCCACGGGACAGGGGGTAATGGGCAGTTCTTC. Supplemented by reference TRBV11-1 and TRBJ2-1, the full variable domain reads EAEVAQSPRYKITEKSQAVAFWCDPISGHATLYWYRQILGQGPELLVQFQDESVVDDSQLPKDRFSAERLKGVDSTLKIQPAELGDSAMYLCASSHGTGGNGQFFGPGTRLTVL.

The chain is built from TRBV7-8 and TRBJ1-4, with a weak D call TRBD1 (6 bases). V was cut by 1 base and J by 2 bases, with 20 bases left in between. In germline, CDR1 is SGHVS, CDR2 FQNEAQ. This CDR3 is 19 amino acids long. CDR3 region: CASSLEQGPATFTNEKLFF. CDR3 in DNA: TGTGCCAGCAGCTTAGAGCAGGGGCCCGCAACCTTCACTAATGAAAAACTGTTTTTT. The full variable domain, with the rest looked up from reference TRBV7-8 and TRBJ1-4, is GAGVSQSPRYKVAKRGQDVALRCDPISGHVSLFWYQQALGQGPEFLTYFQNEAQLDKSGLPSDRFFAERPEGSVSTLKIQRTQQEDSAVYLCASSLEQGPATFTNEKLFFGSGTQLSVL.

This rearrangement joins TRBV5-1 to TRBJ2-5, with D tentatively TRBD1 or TRBD2 (6 bases each). CDR1 and CDR2 from the germline V gene are SGHRS and YFSETQ. The ends were cut back, 4 bases at V and 5 bases at J, with 15 bases in the middle. This CDR3 has 14 residues. DNA for the CDR3: TGCGCCAGCAGCAGGGACACGGGGGAGGAGACCCAGTACTTC. Amino acids: CASSRDTGEETQYF. Complete variable domain (other parts from reference TRBV5-1 and TRBJ2-5): KAGVTQTPRYLIKTRGQQVTLSCSPISGHRSVSWYQQTPGQGLQFLFEYFSETQRNKGNFPGRFSGRQFSNSRSEMNVSTLELGDSALYLCASSRDTGEETQYFGPGTRLLVL.

The table lists this clonotype with a few counts. The chain employs TRBV28 and TRBJ2-1; 7 nucleotides line up with TRBD2. Trimming removed 10 bases from V and 0 bases from J; junction bases left unmatched: 15. The CDR3 covers 17 residues. From germline, CDR1 is MDHEN and CDR2 SYDVKM. CDR3 sequence reads: CATLTLASGTSYNEQFF. The CDR3 DNA is TGTGCCACCCTAACCCTAGCAAGCGGGACCTCCTACAATGAGCAGTTCTTC.